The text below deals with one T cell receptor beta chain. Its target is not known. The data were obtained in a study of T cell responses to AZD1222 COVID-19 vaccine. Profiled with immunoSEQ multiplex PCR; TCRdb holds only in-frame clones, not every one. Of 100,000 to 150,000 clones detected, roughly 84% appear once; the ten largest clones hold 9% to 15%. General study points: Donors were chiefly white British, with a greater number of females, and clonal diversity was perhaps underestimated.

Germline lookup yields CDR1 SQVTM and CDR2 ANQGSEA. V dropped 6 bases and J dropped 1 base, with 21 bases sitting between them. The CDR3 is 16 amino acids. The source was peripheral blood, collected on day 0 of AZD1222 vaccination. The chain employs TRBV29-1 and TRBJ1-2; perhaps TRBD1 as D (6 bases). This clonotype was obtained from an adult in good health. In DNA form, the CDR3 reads TGCAGCGTGTCAGATAGGGGGGGAAGGTTTAACTATGGCTACACCTTC. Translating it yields CSVSDRGGRFNYGYTF.